A selection of T cell receptor beta chains follows, all from one sample in a study of neurological immune-mediated disorders. TCRdb redid the calling of the 5' RACE reads with MiXCR, one entry per CDR3 protein. The data contain 100,000 to 150,000 distinct CDR3 sequences, about 3.4% of them singletons. Sequencing used PBMCs. These TCRs come from a woman aged 25 to 39 with multiple sclerosis. Both conserved end residues are part of each CDR3. The order of the fields is D gene, clone size, V gene, J gene, CDR3 DNA, CDR3 protein. D genes are given only for firm matches. Rows give clone size only sometimes, using once, few, many, or a class for an expanded clone.

>TRBD1|many|TRBV11-2|TRBJ2-2
TGTGCCAGCAGCCGGACAGGACCTAACACCGGGGAGCTGTTTTTT
CASSRTGPNTGELFF
>-|many|TRBV27|TRBJ2-2
TGTGCCAGCAGTTTACGAAAGGGTACGGGCGGGGAGCTGTTTTTT
CASSLRKGTGGELFF
>-|many|TRBV5-1|TRBJ2-3
TGCGCCAGCAGCACCGGGACGTCTAGCACAGATACGCAGTATTTT
CASSTGTSSTDTQYF
>-|many|TRBV29-1|TRBJ2-1
TGCAGCGTTGGAGGGACACAAGGGGACAATGAGCAGTTCTTC
CSVGGTQGDNEQFF
>TRBD1|many|TRBV4-3|TRBJ1-2
TGCGCCAGCAGCCAAGGGACAGGGGGCCGGGGCTATGGCTACACCTTC
CASSQGTGGRGYGYTF
>-|many|TRBV27|TRBJ1-5
TGTGCCAGCAGTTTTTCCGGCGGCGTCGGTCAGCCCCAGCATTTT
CASSFSGGVGQPQHF
>-|many|TRBV20-1|TRBJ2-3
TGCAGTGCTAGCCTCCGTCTTACAGATACGCAGTATTTT
CSASLRLTDTQYF
>-|many|TRBV7-6|TRBJ2-1
TGTGCCAGCAGCTCGGACTTTTCCACGACCAATGAGCAGTTCTTC
CASSSDFSTTNEQFF
>TRBD1|-|TRBV10-3|TRBJ2-6
TGTGCCATCAATCGTCAGGGGGCGCTGGGGGCCAATGTCCTGACTTTC
CAINRQGALGANVLTF
>TRBD2|many|TRBV7-8|TRBJ2-1
TGTGCCAGCAGCAAGGGGGCGGGGGGGTTGCCTAATGAGCAGTTCTTC
CASSKGAGGLPNEQFF
>-|many|TRBV20-1|TRBJ1-5
TGCAGTGCTAGAGCGTACGATCAGCCCCAGCATTTT
CSARAYDQPQHF
>TRBD1|few|TRBV4-1|TRBJ2-1
TGCGCCAGCAGCCAAGATAGGAGAGGGACAGGTGGTAATGAGCAGTTCTTC
CASSQDRRGTGGNEQFF
>-|many|TRBV5-1|TRBJ2-2
TGCGCCAGCAGCTTGGGGGCAGCCGGCGATGGCACCGGGGAGCTGTTTTTT
CASSLGAAGDGTGELFF
>-|many|TRBV9|TRBJ1-1
TGTGCCAGCAGCGTAGAGGGAGGGTTGTGGGCTGAAGCTTTCTTT
CASSVEGGLWAEAFF
>-|many|TRBV5-4|TRBJ2-3
TGTGCCAGCAGTTTTCCCTTCTCAGGTGGCACAGATACGCAGTATTTT
CASSFPFSGGTDTQYF
>-|many|TRBV20-1|TRBJ1-1
TGCAGTGCTCAAGATGGCCTCCTCACTGAAGCTTTCTTT
CSAQDGLLTEAFF
>-|few|TRBV7-2|TRBJ1-4
TGTGCCAGCAGCATAGCTGGGGGCGGGAATGAAAAACTGTTTTTT
CASSIAGGGNEKLFF
>TRBD1|-|TRBV18|TRBJ2-7
TGTGCCAGCTCACGGCTGACAGGGGGCTACGAGCAGTACTTC
CASSRLTGGYEQYF
>-|many|TRBV15|TRBJ2-1
TGTGCCACCAGCAGAGACCGCACCCCGTACAATGAGCAGTTCTTC
CATSRDRTPYNEQFF
>TRBD2|-|TRBV7-8|TRBJ2-7
TGTGCCAGCAGCGGCTACCAGGCTGGGGGGGTCTCTACCTACGAGCAGTACTTC
CASSGYQAGGVSTYEQYF
>TRBD2|many|TRBV7-9|TRBJ2-7
TGTGCCAGCAGCAACTTACAAACTAGCGGGAGGGTCCACGAGCAGTACTTC
CASSNLQTSGRVHEQYF
>-|many|TRBV5-1|TRBJ2-1
TGCGCCAGCAGCTCCGACAATGAGCAGTTCTTC
CASSSDNEQFF
>-|many|TRBV5-1|TRBJ2-1
TGCGCCAGCAGCTTGGCGGGTAACTATGAGCAGTTCTTC
CASSLAGNYEQFF
>-|many|TRBV20-1|TRBJ2-1
TGCAGTGCTAGAGATCCCCTTAACAATGAGCAGTTCTTC
CSARDPLNNEQFF
>-|many|TRBV28|TRBJ1-3
TGTGCCAGCAGTTTGCCGGGGGATACTGGAAACACCATATATTTT
CASSLPGDTGNTIYF
>-|many|TRBV5-6|TRBJ2-3
TGTGCCAGCAGCTTCTGGACAGGGAGGGGAGATACGCAGTATTTT
CASSFWTGRGDTQYF
>-|many|TRBV12-3/TRBV12-4|TRBJ2-2
TGTGCCAGCAGTTTATCCCCCGGGGAGCTGTTTTTT
CASSLSPGELFF
>-|many|TRBV7-8|TRBJ1-5
TGTGCCAGCAGCTTAGTGGGTAGCAATCAGCCCCAGCATTTT
CASSLVGSNQPQHF
>-|-|TRBV12-3/TRBV12-4|TRBJ1-5
TGTGCCAGCAGTCAGAGGGTGGATGGCAATCAGCCCCAGCATTTT
CASSQRVDGNQPQHF
>-|many|TRBV5-5|TRBJ2-1
TGTGCCAGCAGCCCCCCTCCTTACAATGAGCAGTTCTTC
CASSPPPYNEQFF
>-|-|TRBV7-6|TRBJ2-1
TGTGCCAGCAGGAGTGGGTTACACAATGAGCAGTTCTTC
CASRSGLHNEQFF
>-|-|TRBV28|TRBJ1-6
TGTGCCAGCAGTTTAGGGGGACCGAATTCACCCCTCCACTTT
CASSLGGPNSPLHF
>-|many|TRBV7-2|TRBJ2-7
TGTGCCAGCAGCTCCCCGCAGGGTGGGATCTACGAGCAGTACTTC
CASSSPQGGIYEQYF
>TRBD1|many|TRBV12-3/TRBV12-4|TRBJ2-5
TGTGCCAGCAGTTTTGGAACAGGGGGGACGTTGGGCGAGACCCAGTACTTC
CASSFGTGGTLGETQYF
>-|many|TRBV6-5|TRBJ1-3
TGTGCCAGCAGTTACTCCGTACAGCTCGGAAACACCATATATTTT
CASSYSVQLGNTIYF
>-|few|TRBV7-2|TRBJ2-3
TGTGCCAGCAGCTTAGAGGCGGGAAGGGGAGGTACGCAGTATTTT
CASSLEAGRGGTQYF
>-|many|TRBV7-2|TRBJ1-5
TGTGCCAGCAGCTTCGGAAGGGGGTATCAGCCCCAGCATTTT
CASSFGRGYQPQHF
>-|many|TRBV5-1|TRBJ2-7
TGCGCCAGCAGCCGTGGAAACTACGAGCAGTACTTC
CASSRGNYEQYF
>-|many|TRBV12-3/TRBV12-4|TRBJ1-1
TGTGCCACCCAATACACGTATGAAGCTTTCTTT
CATQYTYEAFF
>-|many|TRBV12-3/TRBV12-4|TRBJ2-1
TGTGCCAGCAGTCCTAGGGTGCGGGGCGCTTACAATGAGCAGTTCTTC
CASSPRVRGAYNEQFF
>-|many|TRBV6-5|TRBJ2-3
TGTGCCAGCATGGCTCCTAGCACAGATACGCAGTATTTT
CASMAPSTDTQYF
>-|many|TRBV29-1|TRBJ2-1
TGCAGCGTTGTCGAACGGGGCTCCTACAATGAGCAGTTCTTC
CSVVERGSYNEQFF
>-|few|TRBV18|TRBJ1-5
TGTGCCAGCTCACCATCTTCCGGTAATAGCAATCAGCCCCAGCATTTT
CASSPSSGNSNQPQHF
>TRBD2|many|TRBV9|TRBJ2-1
TGTGCCAGCAACTCGGGGGGGGGACTAAACCCCAATGAGCAGTTCTTC
CASNSGGGLNPNEQFF
>TRBD1|many|TRBV5-1|TRBJ2-2
TGCGCCAGCAGTTTTAGGGGACAGCGAGGCGGGGAGCTGTTTTTT
CASSFRGQRGGELFF
>-|many|TRBV20-1|TRBJ2-5
TGCAGTGCTAGAGATCTACGGGGTCAACAGGGAGAGACCCAGTACTTC
CSARDLRGQQGETQYF
>-|many|TRBV4-1|TRBJ1-3
TGCGCCAAGAACAGGGTGTCTGGAAACACCATATATTTT
CAKNRVSGNTIYF
>-|many|TRBV3-1|TRBJ1-3
TGTGCCAGCAAATGGGACGGACCTGGAAACACCATATATTTT
CASKWDGPGNTIYF
>-|-|TRBV5-8|TRBJ1-5
TGTGCCAGCAGCTTTGGGGGGCTCAAGACCCAGAATTTT
CASSFGGLKTQNF
>TRBD1|many|TRBV5-1|TRBJ2-2
TGCGCCAGCAGCTTACATACAGGGGGCACTAACACCGGGGAGCTGTTTTTT
CASSLHTGGTNTGELFF
>-|-|TRBV24-1|TRBJ2-1
TGTGCCACCAGTGATTCCAGCGACTCCTACAATGAGCAGTTCTTC
CATSDSSDSYNEQFF
>TRBD1|many|TRBV5-1|TRBJ2-1
TGCGCCAGCAGCTTGGCGGGACAGCGAAATGAGCAGTTCTTC
CASSLAGQRNEQFF